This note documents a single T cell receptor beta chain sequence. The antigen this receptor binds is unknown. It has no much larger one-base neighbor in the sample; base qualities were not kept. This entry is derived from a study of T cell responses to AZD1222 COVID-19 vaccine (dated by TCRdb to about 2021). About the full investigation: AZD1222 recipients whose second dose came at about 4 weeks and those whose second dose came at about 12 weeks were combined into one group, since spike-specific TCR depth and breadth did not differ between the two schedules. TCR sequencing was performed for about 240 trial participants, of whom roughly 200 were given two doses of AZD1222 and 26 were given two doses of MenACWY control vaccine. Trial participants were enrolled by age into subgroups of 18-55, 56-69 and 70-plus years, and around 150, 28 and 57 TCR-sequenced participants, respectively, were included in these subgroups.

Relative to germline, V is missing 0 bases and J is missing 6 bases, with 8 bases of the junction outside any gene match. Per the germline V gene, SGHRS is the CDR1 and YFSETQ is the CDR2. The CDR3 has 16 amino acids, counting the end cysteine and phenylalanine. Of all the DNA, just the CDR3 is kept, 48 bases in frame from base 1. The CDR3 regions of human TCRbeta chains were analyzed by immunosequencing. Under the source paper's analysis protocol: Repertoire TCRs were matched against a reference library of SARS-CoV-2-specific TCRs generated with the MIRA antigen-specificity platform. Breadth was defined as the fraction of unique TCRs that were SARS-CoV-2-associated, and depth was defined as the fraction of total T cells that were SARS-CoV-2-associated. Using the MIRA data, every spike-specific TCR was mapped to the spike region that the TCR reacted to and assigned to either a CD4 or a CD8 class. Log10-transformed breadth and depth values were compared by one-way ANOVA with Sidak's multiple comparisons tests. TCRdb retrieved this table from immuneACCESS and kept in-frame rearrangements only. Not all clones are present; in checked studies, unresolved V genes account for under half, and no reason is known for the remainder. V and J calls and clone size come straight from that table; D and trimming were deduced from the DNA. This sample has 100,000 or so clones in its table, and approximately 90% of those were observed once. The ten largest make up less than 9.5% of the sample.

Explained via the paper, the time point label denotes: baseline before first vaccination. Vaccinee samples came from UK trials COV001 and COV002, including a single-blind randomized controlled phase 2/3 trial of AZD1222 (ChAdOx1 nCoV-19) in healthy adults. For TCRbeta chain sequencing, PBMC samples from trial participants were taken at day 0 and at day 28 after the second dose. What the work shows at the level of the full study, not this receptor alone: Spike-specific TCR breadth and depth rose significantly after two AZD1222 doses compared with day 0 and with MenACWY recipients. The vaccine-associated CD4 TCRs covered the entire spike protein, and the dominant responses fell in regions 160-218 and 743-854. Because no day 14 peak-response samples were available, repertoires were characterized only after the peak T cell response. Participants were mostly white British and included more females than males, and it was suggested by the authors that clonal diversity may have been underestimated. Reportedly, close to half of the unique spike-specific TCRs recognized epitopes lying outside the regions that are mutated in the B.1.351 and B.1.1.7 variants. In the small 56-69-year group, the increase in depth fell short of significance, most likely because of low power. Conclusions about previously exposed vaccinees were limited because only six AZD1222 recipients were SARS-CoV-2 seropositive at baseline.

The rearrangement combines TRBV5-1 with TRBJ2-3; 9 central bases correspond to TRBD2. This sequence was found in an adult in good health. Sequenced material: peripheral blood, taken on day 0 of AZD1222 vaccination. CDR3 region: CASSLGLAERGDTQYF. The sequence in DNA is TGCGCCAGCAGCTTGGGACTAGCGGAACGAGGGGATACGCAGTATTTT.